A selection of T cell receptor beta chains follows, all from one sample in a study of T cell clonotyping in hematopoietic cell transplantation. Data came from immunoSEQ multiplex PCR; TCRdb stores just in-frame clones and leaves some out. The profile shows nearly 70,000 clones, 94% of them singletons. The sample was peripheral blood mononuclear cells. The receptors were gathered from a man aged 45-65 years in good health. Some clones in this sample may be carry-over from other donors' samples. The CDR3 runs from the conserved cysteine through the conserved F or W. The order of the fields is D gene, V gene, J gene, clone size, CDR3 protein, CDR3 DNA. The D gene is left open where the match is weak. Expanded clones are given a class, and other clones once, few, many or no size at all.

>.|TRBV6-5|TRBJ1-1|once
CASSYSWNTEAFF
TGTGCCAGCAGTTACTCTTGGAACACTGAAGCTTTCTTT
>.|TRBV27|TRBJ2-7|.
CASSPWGRGSYEQYF
TGTGCCAGCAGTCCCTGGGGCAGGGGATCCTACGAGCAGTACTTC
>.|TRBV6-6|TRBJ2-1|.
CASSYGQAYEQFF
TGTGCCAGCAGTTACGGGCAGGCCTATGAGCAGTTCTTC
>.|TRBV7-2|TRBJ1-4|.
CASSLAPDEKLFF
TGTGCCAGCAGCTTAGCGCCGGATGAAAAACTGTTTTTT
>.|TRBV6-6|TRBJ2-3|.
CASSYLTESTDTQYF
TGTGCCAGCAGTTATCTGACGGAAAGCACAGATACGCAGTATTTT
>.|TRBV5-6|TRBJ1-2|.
CASSSMAGGGYTF
TGTGCCAGCAGCTCCATGGCCGGGGGTGGCTACACCTTC
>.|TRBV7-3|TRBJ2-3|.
CASSPGQTEDTQYF
TGTGCCAGCAGCCCCGGACAGACAGAGGATACGCAGTATTTT
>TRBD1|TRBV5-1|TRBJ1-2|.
CASSPSGQTTYGYTF
TGCGCCAGCAGCCCTTCGGGACAGACTACCTATGGCTACACCTTC
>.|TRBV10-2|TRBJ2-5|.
CASSVQQTQETQYF
TGCGCCAGCAGTGTCCAACAGACACAAGAGACCCAGTACTTC
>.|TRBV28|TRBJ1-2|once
CASSSDQANYGYTF
TGTGCCAGCAGTTCTGATCAAGCTAACTATGGCTACACCTTC
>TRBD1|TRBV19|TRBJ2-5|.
CASSPTGEAVTQYF
TGTGCCAGTAGCCCGACAGGGGAGGCGGTGACCCAGTACTTC
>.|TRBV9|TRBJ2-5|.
CASSVAGSLETQYF
TGTGCCAGCAGCGTAGCTGGTTCACTAGAGACCCAGTACTTC
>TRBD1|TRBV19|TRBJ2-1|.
CASSRDSSAYNEQFF
TGTGCCAGTAGCCGGGACAGTTCAGCCTACAATGAGCAGTTCTTC
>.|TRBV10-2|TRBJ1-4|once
CASRFNPNEKLFF
TGCGCCAGCAGATTCAACCCTAATGAAAAACTGTTTTTT
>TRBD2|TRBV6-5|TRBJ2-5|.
CASSYWAGGREETQYF
TGTGCCAGCAGTTACTGGGCGGGGGGCCGAGAGGAGACCCAGTACTTC
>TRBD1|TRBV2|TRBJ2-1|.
CASSEASGGYYNEQFF
TGTGCCAGCAGTGAGGCCTCAGGGGGCTACTACAATGAGCAGTTCTTC
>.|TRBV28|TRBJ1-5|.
CASSGQQASNQPQHF
TGTGCCAGCAGCGGTCAGCAAGCAAGCAATCAGCCCCAGCATTTT
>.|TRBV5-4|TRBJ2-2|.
CASSPDYGAGELFF
TGTGCCAGCAGCCCCGATTACGGGGCCGGGGAGCTGTTTTTT
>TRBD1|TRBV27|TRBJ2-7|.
CASSFGTGDYEQYF
TGTGCCAGCAGTTTCGGGACAGGGGACTACGAGCAGTACTTC
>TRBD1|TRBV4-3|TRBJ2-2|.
CASSQRTGVGTGELFF
TGCGCCAGCAGCCAGCGGACAGGGGTGGGGACCGGGGAGCTGTTTTTT
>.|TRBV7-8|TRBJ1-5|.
CASSFLSSNSNQPQHF
TGTGCCAGCAGCTTTTTAAGTAGCAATAGCAATCAGCCCCAGCATTTT
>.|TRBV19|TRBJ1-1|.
CASSLLTGGAAFF
TGTGCCAGTAGTCTTTTGACAGGCGGCGCAGCTTTCTTT
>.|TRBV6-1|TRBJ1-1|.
CASRYSQGGTEAFF
TGTGCCAGCAGATATTCCCAGGGAGGCACTGAAGCTTTCTTT
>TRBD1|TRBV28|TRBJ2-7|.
CASSPGQGYEQYF
TGTGCCAGCAGCCCGGGACAGGGTTACGAGCAGTACTTC
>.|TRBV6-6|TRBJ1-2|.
CASSYITGESYTF
TGTGCCAGCAGTTACATCACAGGAGAAAGCTACACCTTC
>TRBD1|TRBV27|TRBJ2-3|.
CASSGTGRTDTQYF
TGTGCCAGCAGTGGGACAGGGAGGACAGATACGCAGTATTTT
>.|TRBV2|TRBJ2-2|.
CASTPTSSNTGELFF
TGTGCCAGCACTCCAACTAGCAGCAACACCGGGGAGCTGTTTTTT
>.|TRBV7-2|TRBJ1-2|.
CASSLGGTAQRGYTF
TGTGCCAGCAGCTTAGGGGGGACCGCGCAGCGCGGCTACACCTTC
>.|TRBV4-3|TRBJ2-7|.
CASSQGSEYYEQYF
TGCGCCAGCAGCCAAGGTAGCGAATACTACGAGCAGTACTTC
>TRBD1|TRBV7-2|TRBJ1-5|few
CASSLEDRANQPQHF
TGTGCCAGCAGCTTAGAGGACAGGGCCAATCAGCCCCAGCATTTT
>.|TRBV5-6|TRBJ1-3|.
CASWGHGNTIYF
TGTGCCAGCTGGGGACACGGAAACACCATATATTTT
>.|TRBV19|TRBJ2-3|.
CASSWGADTQYF
TGTGCCAGTAGTTGGGGAGCGGATACGCAGTATTTT
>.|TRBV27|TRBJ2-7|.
CASSSVWGGNEQYF
TGTGCCAGCAGTTCCGTTTGGGGAGGTAACGAGCAGTACTTC
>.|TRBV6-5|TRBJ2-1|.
CASSYAYEQFF
TGTGCCAGCAGTTATGCGTATGAGCAGTTCTTC
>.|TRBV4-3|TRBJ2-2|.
CASSQDHNTGELFF
TGCGCCAGCAGCCAAGACCATAACACCGGGGAGCTGTTTTTT
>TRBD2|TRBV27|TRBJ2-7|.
CASASGAGAGGTYEQYF
TGTGCCAGCGCATCCGGGGCAGGAGCGGGAGGCACCTACGAGCAGTACTTC
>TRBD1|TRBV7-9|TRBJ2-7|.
CASSFRTGETYEQYF
TGTGCCAGCAGCTTCAGGACAGGGGAAACCTACGAGCAGTACTTC
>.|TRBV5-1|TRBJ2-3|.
CASSLWGQSTDTQYF
TGCGCCAGCAGCTTGTGGGGCCAGAGCACAGATACGCAGTATTTT
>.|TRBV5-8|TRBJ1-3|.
CASSFATRGGNTIYF
TGTGCCAGCAGCTTCGCTACAAGAGGGGGAAACACCATATATTTT
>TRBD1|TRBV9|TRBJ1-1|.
CASSVWTGGNTEAFF
TGTGCCAGCAGCGTATGGACAGGGGGGAACACTGAAGCTTTCTTT
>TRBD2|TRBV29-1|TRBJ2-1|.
CSAEAGGYSDEQFF
TGCAGCGCAGAAGCGGGAGGGTATTCCGATGAGCAGTTCTTC
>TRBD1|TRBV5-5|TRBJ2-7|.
CASSSGQDSYEQYF
TGTGCCAGCAGCTCGGGACAGGACTCCTACGAGCAGTACTTC
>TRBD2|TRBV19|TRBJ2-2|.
CASSIFLAGGHNTGELFF
TGTGCCAGTAGTATCTTCCTAGCGGGAGGACACAACACCGGGGAGCTGTTTTTT
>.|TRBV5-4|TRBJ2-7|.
CASSLGPAREQYF
TGTGCCAGCAGCTTGGGCCCCGCGAGGGAGCAGTACTTC
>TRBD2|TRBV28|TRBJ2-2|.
CATLGGAGELFF
TGTGCCACGCTGGGGGGGGCCGGGGAGCTGTTTTTT